Listed below are T cell receptor beta chains from one sample, sequenced in a study of neurological immune-mediated disorders. Using its own MiXCR run on the 5' RACE reads, TCRdb lists one record per CDR3 protein. Of roughly 19,000 distinct CDR3 sequences in the sample, 15% are singletons; the top ten hold 15%. Specimen: PBMCs. These receptors were taken from a female donor with HTLV-1-associated myelopathy (HAM/TSP). The CDR3 runs from the conserved cysteine through the conserved F or W. The D gene is left open where the match is weak. The size of a clone is reported for some rows only, either as once, few or many, or as a class for expanded clones.

>NA|TRBJ2-5|TRBV20-1|many
TGCAGTGCTAGAACCTGGATAGCGCCCGAAGAGACCCAGTACTTC
CSARTWIAPEETQYF
>NA|TRBJ2-5|TRBV20-1|many
TGCAGTGCTAGCGGGGGGCCCCCGTACCAAGAGACCCAGTACTTC
CSASGGPPYQETQYF
>NA|TRBJ1-1|TRBV5-1|many
TGCGCCAGCAGCTTGGGACGACAGATTAACACTGAAGCTTTCTTT
CASSLGRQINTEAFF
>NA|TRBJ2-1|TRBV18|many
TGTGCCAGCTCACCGCAAGACTCCGCTGGTAGGAACTACAATGAGCAGTTCTTC
CASSPQDSAGRNYNEQFF
>NA|TRBJ1-1|TRBV12-3/TRBV12-4|many
TGTGCCAGCGGGACCCTTAACACTGAAGCTTTCTTT
CASGTLNTEAFF
>NA|TRBJ2-1|TRBV20-1|NA
TGCAGTGCTAGCTCCGCATACAATGAGCAGTTCTTC
CSASSAYNEQFF
>NA|TRBJ1-6|TRBV6-5|many
TGTGCCAGCAGCCCCCTCCAGGTCACACGATCACCCCTCCACTTT
CASSPLQVTRSPLHF
>NA|TRBJ2-5|TRBV6-2/TRBV6-3|many
TGTGCCAGCAGTTACATACACGACGGAGAGACCCAGTACTTC
CASSYIHDGETQYF
>NA|TRBJ2-7|TRBV20-1|many
TGCAGTGCTAGACGGGACCACTACGAGCAGTACTTC
CSARRDHYEQYF
>NA|TRBJ2-3|TRBV24-1|many
TGTGCCACCAGTGATGCAGGTAGCACAGATACGCAGTATTTT
CATSDAGSTDTQYF
>NA|TRBJ2-1|TRBV5-4|many
TGTGCCAGCAGCTTGTGGGGGGACAATGAGCAGTTCTTC
CASSLWGDNEQFF
>NA|TRBJ2-7|TRBV20-1|many
TGCAGTGCTAGAGACCTGTCACGTCAACTCGAGCAGTACTTC
CSARDLSRQLEQYF
>NA|TRBJ2-1|TRBV18|many
TGTGCCAGCTCACCCTGGCAGGTCGGCGAAGGGAATGAGCAGTTCTTC
CASSPWQVGEGNEQFF
>NA|TRBJ2-5|TRBV5-5|few
TGTGCCAGCAGCTTCACTAGCTCGGGAGAGACCCAGTACTTC
CASSFTSSGETQYF
>NA|TRBJ2-2|TRBV5-1|many
TGCGCCAGCAGCTTAAAAGGCAGTAGCACCGGGGAGCTGTTTTTT
CASSLKGSSTGELFF
>NA|TRBJ1-2|TRBV7-2|many
TGTGCCAGCAGCTTGGGTGGGGGCTGGGGGGAAGGCTACACCTTC
CASSLGGGWGEGYTF
>NA|TRBJ1-3|TRBV9|medium-sized
TGTGCCAGCAGCCCTTGGGACATCCACTCTGGAAACACCATATATTTT
CASSPWDIHSGNTIYF
>NA|TRBJ2-7|TRBV5-6|NA
TGTGCCAGCAGCTTGGTTGCAGGGTTCTACGAGCAGTACTTC
CASSLVAGFYEQYF
>TRBD2|TRBJ2-7|TRBV9|many
TGTGCCAGCAGCGTAGCCCCCGGCAGGGGAGGGACTAGCGGGAGTTACGAGCAGTACTTC
CASSVAPGRGGTSGSYEQYF
>TRBD2|TRBJ2-5|TRBV5-1|many
TGCGCCAGCAGCACTAGCGGGGAGGTTCAAGAGACCCAGTACTTC
CASSTSGEVQETQYF
>NA|TRBJ2-1|TRBV20-1|NA
TGCAGTGCCGAGAGCCAGTCTTTCACCTCCTACAATGAGCAGTTCTTC
CSAESQSFTSYNEQFF
>NA|TRBJ1-6|TRBV5-1|NA
TGCGCCATCCCCACGGGGACGTTAATTTCACCCCTCCACTTT
CAIPTGTLISPLHF
>TRBD1|TRBJ1-2|TRBV7-6|many
TGTGCCAGCAGCTTGGGACAGGGAAGCTACACCTTC
CASSLGQGSYTF
>NA|TRBJ2-3|TRBV12-3/TRBV12-4|NA
TGTGCTAATCCCCGGGCGCCTAGCACATATACGCATTATTTT
CANPRAPSTYTHYF
>TRBD2|TRBJ2-3|TRBV29-1|many
TGCAGCGTGGTCCTGGTGGTAGCGGGACCCCTTCAAACAGATACGCAGTATTTT
CSVVLVVAGPLQTDTQYF
>NA|TRBJ2-7|TRBV7-2|many
TGTGCCAGCAGCTCGGTGGCGGGGTACGAGCAGTACTTC
CASSSVAGYEQYF
>NA|TRBJ2-3|TRBV10-3|many
TGTGCCATCAGTGATCGGAGGGGGCAAGGAGATACGCAGTATTTT
CAISDRRGQGDTQYF
>NA|TRBJ2-7|TRBV23-1|NA
TGCGCCAGCAGTCAAGCCTGGGCAGTCGAGCAGTACTTC
CASSQAWAVEQYF
>NA|TRBJ2-3|TRBV27|medium-sized
TGTGCCAGCAGTTCCACAGGGTGGGGCAGCTATACGCAGTATTTT
CASSSTGWGSYTQYF
>NA|TRBJ2-3|TRBV3-1|many
TGTGCCAGTGGACTGGGGTTGCGCACAGATACGCAGTATTTT
CASGLGLRTDTQYF
>NA|TRBJ2-5|TRBV5-1|medium-sized
TGCGCCAGCAGAAGACGACAAGAAGAGACCCAGTACTTC
CASRRRQEETQYF
>TRBD1|TRBJ1-6|TRBV20-1|many
TGCAGTGCTAGGGGAGCAGAGGGGGCCAACTATAATTCACCCCTCCACTTT
CSARGAEGANYNSPLHF
>TRBD1|TRBJ1-3|TRBV20-1|many
TGCAGTGCTCGGACAGGGCCAGGAAACACCATATATTTT
CSARTGPGNTIYF
>NA|TRBJ2-7|TRBV7-6|many
TGTGCCAGCAGCTTAGGGCTAGCAGACTACGAGCAGTACTTC
CASSLGLADYEQYF
>NA|TRBJ2-3|TRBV30|NA
TGTGCCTGGAGTGTGGGAAGGACCACAGATACGCAGTATTTT
CAWSVGRTTDTQYF
>TRBD2|TRBJ2-3|TRBV20-1|many
TGCAGTGCAACACTAGCGGGGGGGGGGGATACGCAGTATTTT
CSATLAGGGDTQYF
>NA|TRBJ2-5|TRBV12-3/TRBV12-4|many
TGTGCCAGCAGCATGACAGGGGAGGGAGAGACCCAGTACTTC
CASSMTGEGETQYF
>NA|TRBJ2-3|TRBV10-1|many
TGCGCCAGCAGTGAGTCGGCCGATCCAGGAGAAGAGACTAGGGGTTTTAGAGATACGCAGTATTTT
CASSESADPGEETRGFRDTQYF
>NA|TRBJ2-1|TRBV20-1|few
TGCAGTGCTGATGGAAAGAGCGGTGCCAATGAGCAGTTCTTC
CSADGKSGANEQFF
>TRBD2|TRBJ2-5|TRBV24-1|once
TGTGCCACCAGTGATCCCGGGACTAGCCGGGAGACCCAGTACTTC
CATSDPGTSRETQYF
>NA|TRBJ2-3|TRBV4-3|many
TGCGCCAGCAGCCAGCAGAGGGGGGACGGCACAGATACGCAGTATTTT
CASSQQRGDGTDTQYF
>TRBD2|TRBJ2-2|TRBV10-3|many
TGTGCCATCAGTGAGGGGACTAGCGGTCACACCGGGGAGCTGTTTTTT
CAISEGTSGHTGELFF
>NA|TRBJ2-5|TRBV7-2|many
TGTGCCAGCAGCTTTCTACAAGAGACCCAGTACTTC
CASSFLQETQYF
>TRBD2|TRBJ2-7|TRBV20-1|many
TGCAGTGCTAGAGGGACTAGGCGGGGGAATGAGGCCTCCTACGAGCAGTACTTC
CSARGTRRGNEASYEQYF
>NA|TRBJ1-5|TRBV2|many
TGTGCCAGCAGTGCGGGGGGGCAAGGTCAGCCCCAGCATTTT
CASSAGGQGQPQHF
>TRBD1|TRBJ2-5|TRBV5-1|many
TGCGCCAGCAGCAGCGACAGGGTAGAGACCCAGTACTTC
CASSSDRVETQYF
>NA|TRBJ1-3|TRBV25-1|many
TGTGCCAGCAGTGACCCAGGGATAGGAGGAAACACCATATATTTT
CASSDPGIGGNTIYF
>NA|TRBJ1-6|TRBV18|many
TGTGCCAGCTCGAATACAGGGTTAGATTCACCCCTCCACTTT
CASSNTGLDSPLHF
>NA|TRBJ2-3|TRBV20-1|NA
TGCAGTGCTCAACCGGCTCCCACAGATACGCAGTATTTT
CSAQPAPTDTQYF
>NA|TRBJ2-1|TRBV29-1|many
TGCAGCGTCCTACAGGGAGTCGGATTAAATGAGCAGTTCTTC
CSVLQGVGLNEQFF
>NA|TRBJ1-4|TRBV12-3/TRBV12-4|many
TGTGCCACCTCGACCGGCGGACAGTTTAATGAAAAACTGTTTTTT
CATSTGGQFNEKLFF
>NA|TRBJ2-2|TRBV6-1|many
TGTGCCAGCAGTGAAGTTTGGGGTCGGACCGGGGAGCTGTTTTTT
CASSEVWGRTGELFF
>NA|TRBJ2-7|TRBV20-1|many
TGCAGTGCTCTCCAGGGAGGAGAACCCCAGCAGTACTTC
CSALQGGEPQQYF
>TRBD2|TRBJ2-1|TRBV20-1|many
TGCAGTGCTCACGGGGGACTAGCGGGAGCGGGTGGTGATGAGCAGTTCTTC
CSAHGGLAGAGGDEQFF
>NA|TRBJ2-2|TRBV11-2|NA
TGTGCCAGCAGCCCCGGACACAACACCGGGGAGCTGTTTTTT
CASSPGHNTGELFF
>TRBD2|TRBJ2-2|TRBV3-1|many
TGTGCCAGCAGCCCGTCACGCCTGATACCCGGGACTAGCGGGGGGGAACCGAACACCGGGGAGCTGTTTTTT
CASSPSRLIPGTSGGEPNTGELFF